The 15 T cell receptor beta chains below all came from one sample that was sequenced in a study of cytomegalovirus exposure and HLA in healthy donors. PCR involved 60 Vbeta and 13 Jbeta primers. Assay: immunoSEQ multiplex PCR; the TCRdb copy retains only in-frame clones and omits some. The table has some 80,000 clones, 78% seen once; the top ten hold over 4.5%. The material sequenced was PBMCs. The receptor source for this set is a man between 18 and 35 years old in good health and CMV-seropositive.

This chain uses TRBV10-1 with TRBJ2-7, with D tentatively TRBD1 (5 bases). The ends were cut back, 6 bases at V and 0 bases at J, with 9 bases in the middle. Germline CDR1 is WNHNN and CDR2 is SYGVQD (reference sequence). CDR3 size: 13 residues. CDR3 region: CASSPDISYEQYF. The CDR3 region has the DNA TGCGCCAGCAGCCCGGACATCTCCTACGAGCAGTACTTC.

The CDR3 coding sequence is TGTGCCAGCAACACCTGGGCGGGAGAAGAGACCCAGTACTTC. It yields the protein CASNTWAGEETQYF. The chain carries TRBV7-2 and TRBJ2-5; 7 nucleotides agree with TRBD2. There are 14 residues in the CDR3. Per germline, CDR1 SGHTA and CDR2 FQGNSA. J was trimmed by 3 bases and V by 7 bases; bases with no gene match: 8.

The gene calls are TRBV5-1 and TRBJ2-2; 12 bases are shared with TRBD2. V gave up 4 bases and J gave up 9 bases; unmatched junction bases: 7. CDR1 is SGHRS, CDR2 YFSETQ, per germline. This CDR3 comprises 15 residues. The CDR3: CASSLPTSGGRELFF. The DNA for the CDR3 is TGCGCCAGCAGCCTCCCGACTAGCGGGGGTAGGGAGCTGTTTTTT.

This rearrangement joins TRBV29-1 to TRBJ2-7; D is unclear. Trimming stripped 0 bases from V and 0 bases from J, with 12 bases between. CDR1 and CDR2 from the germline V gene are SQVTM and ANQGSEA. The CDR3 contains 15 residues. DNA of the CDR3: TGCAGCGTTGAAGATGAAAGCGACGCCTCCTACGAGCAGTACTTC. It translates to CSVEDESDASYEQYF.

CDR3: CASSSLMGLAGASYNEQFF. For the CDR3, the DNA is TGCGCCAGCAGCTCCCTTATGGGACTAGCGGGAGCCTCCTACAATGAGCAGTTCTTC. V gene TRBV5-1 combines with J gene TRBJ2-1; the match to TRBD2 covers 14 bases. This CDR3 has 19 residues. Germline lookup yields CDR1 SGHRS and CDR2 YFSETQ. With 3 bases clipped from V and 0 bases from J, the junction kept 8 bases outside the gene matches.

The rearrangement joins TRBV6-5 to TRBJ2-7; 12 bases align to TRBD2. The CDR3 extends over 15 amino acids. Germline V CDR1 and CDR2: MNHEY, SVGAGI. Germline trimming cut 5 bases from V and 4 bases from J; bases unmatched to any gene: 6. The CDR3 coding sequence is TGTGCCAGCAGTCCCGGACTAGCGGGGTCGTACGAGCAGTACTTC. This sequence encodes CASSPGLAGSYEQYF.

The chain combines TRBV6-1 with TRBJ1-4; D is perhaps TRBD1 (6 bases). V was cut by 5 bases and J by 5 bases, with 12 bases left in between. This CDR3 is 14 amino acids long. The V gene's germline CDR1 is MNHNS and CDR2 SASEGT. CDR3 in amino acids: CASSKQGLNEKLFF. CDR3 DNA sequence: TGTGCCAGCAGTAAACAGGGTCTCAATGAAAAACTGTTTTTT.

Concerning this clone: The identical CDR3 is also encoded by other nucleotide sequences in the sample. V is TRBV6-5 and J is TRBJ2-1; 7 bases are a match to TRBD1. There are 13 residues in the CDR3. The junction had 3 bases not matched to a gene; V was cut back by 6 bases and J by 4 bases. Per germline, CDR1 MNHEY and CDR2 SVGAGI. CDR3 nucleotide sequence: TGTGCCAGCAGCCCGACAGGGTACAATGAGCAGTTCTTC. The encoded protein is CASSPTGYNEQFF.

The chain carries TRBV29-1 and TRBJ2-7; D is uncertain. Trimming pared 4 bases from V and 2 bases from J, leaving 9 bases between. CDR3 size: 12 residues. CDR1 and CDR2 (germline): SQVTM, ANQGSEA. CDR3 DNA: TGCAGCGTTGTGGCTTTCACCTACGAGCAGTACTTC. It encodes CSVVAFTYEQYF.

This CDR3 reads CASSLRENLNTEAFF. The CDR3 DNA reads TGTGCCAGCAGCTTACGGGAGAACCTGAACACTGAAGCTTTCTTT. The rearrangement uses TRBV7-9 and TRBJ1-1; the D is unclear. Germline V gene sequence: CDR1 SEHNR, CDR2 FQNEAQ (reference sequence). CDR3 size: 15 residues. The germline V and J ends were trimmed by 2 bases and 0 bases, with 10 bases remaining between them.

The chain is built from TRBV9 and TRBJ2-5, with 8 bases lining up with TRBD2. V lost 4 bases to trimming and J lost 2 bases; unmatched junction nucleotides: 1. The CDR3 spans 13 residues. Per the germline V gene, CDR1 is SGDLS and CDR2 is YYNGEE. CDR3 amino acids: CASSTSGQETQYF. The CDR3 DNA sequence: TGTGCCAGCAGCACTAGCGGTCAAGAGACCCAGTACTTC.

The chain employs TRBV7-9 and TRBJ1-1; D is undetermined. The CDR3 has 14 residues. Germline V gene lookup returns CDR1 SEHNR and CDR2 FQNEAQ (reference sequence). With 6 bases removed from V and 2 bases from J, the gap between germline ends came to 13 bases. The CDR3, as DNA: TGTGCCAGCAGAAGAGACGGGAGTAACACTGAAGCTTTCTTT. Amino acid sequence: CASRRDGSNTEAFF.

The CDR3 DNA is TGCGCCAGCAGCCTCCAAGCTAATCTAGCGGGAGACACAGATACGCAGTATTTT. Its translation is CASSLQANLAGDTDTQYF. The chain uses TRBV5-1 and TRBJ2-3; TRBD2 agrees at 10 bases. CDR3 size: 18 residues. The trim removed 4 bases at V and 2 bases at J, leaving 13 bases unmatched. Germline-derived CDR1 and CDR2 are SGHRS and YFSETQ.

J is TRBJ1-2 and V is TRBV7-8; possible D gene TRBD1, 6 bases. Germline V gives CDR1 SGHVS, CDR2 FQNEAQ. The CDR3 extends over 14 amino acids. V was shortened by 2 bases and J by 6 bases, with 13 bases between the two germline ends. CDR3 region: CASSLRLTGNGYTF. CDR3 coding DNA: TGTGCCAGCAGCTTACGTCTCACAGGGAATGGCTACACCTTC.

This chain uses TRBV7-3 with TRBJ2-3; D unclear. The CDR3 is 13 amino acids. The germline V and J ends were trimmed by 8 bases and 2 bases, with 11 bases remaining between them. Germline CDR1 is SGHTA and CDR2 is FQGTGA. For the CDR3, the DNA is TGTGCCAGCTCCCCCCCATCCACAGATACGCAGTATTTT. This translates into CASSPPSTDTQYF.